A selection of T cell receptor beta chains follows, all from one sample in a study of cytomegalovirus exposure and HLA in healthy donors. Generated by immunoSEQ multiplex PCR, the TCRdb table keeps only in-frame clones and is missing some. The sample includes over 150,000 clones, approximately 79% of them seen just once. Sequences were obtained from PBMCs. These receptors originate from a man aged 55 to 70 in good health and CMV-seronegative. Both conserved end residues are part of each CDR3. D genes are given only for firm matches. Some rows mark clone size as missing; the rest say once, few, many or name a class of expanded clone.

V	D	size	J	CDR3	DNA
TRBV10-3	NA	NA	TRBJ1-5	CAISEQYNQPQHF	TGTGCCATCAGTGAACAGTACAATCAGCCCCAGCATTTT
TRBV27	NA	NA	TRBJ2-1	CASSPQEGYNEQFF	TGTGCCAGCAGTCCCCAGGAGGGTTACAATGAGCAGTTCTTC
TRBV7-2	TRBD2	NA	TRBJ2-2	CASSPRGGSNTGELFF	TGTGCCAGCAGCCCACGGGGGGGCTCAAACACCGGGGAGCTGTTTTTT
TRBV28	TRBD2	NA	TRBJ2-3	CASTLRTSGGTDTQYF	TGTGCCAGCACCCTAAGGACTAGCGGGGGCACAGATACGCAGTATTTT
TRBV6-5	NA	few	TRBJ1-6	CASSYSSEENSPLHF	TGTGCCAGCAGTTACTCGTCAGAAGAAAATTCACCCCTCCACTTT
TRBV29-1	NA	NA	TRBJ1-4	CSVDDRGEKLFF	TGCAGCGTTGATGATAGGGGGGAAAAACTGTTTTTT
TRBV19	TRBD2	once	TRBJ2-7	CASSIIVASGSLTYGQYF	TGTGCCAGTAGTATCATCGTCGCTAGCGGGAGTCTCACCTACGGGCAGTACTTC
TRBV6-5	TRBD1	NA	TRBJ1-2	CATGQDYGYTF	TGTGCGACAGGGCAGGACTATGGCTACACCTTC
TRBV2	TRBD1	NA	TRBJ1-6	CASTSRDSSSNSPLHF	TGTGCCAGCACCTCCCGGGACAGCTCTTCAAATTCACCCCTCCACTTT
TRBV9	TRBD2	NA	TRBJ2-1	CASSVSGGTYNEQFF	TGTGCCAGCAGCGTATCCGGGGGGACCTACAATGAGCAGTTCTTC
TRBV28	NA	few	TRBJ2-5	CASSFGLKGLRRETQYF	TGTGCCAGCAGTTTTGGCCTTAAGGGCCTCAGGAGGGAGACCCAGTACTTC
TRBV6-1	TRBD1	NA	TRBJ2-3	CASSDPRDRVADTQYF	TGTGCCAGCAGTGATCCCCGGGACAGGGTAGCAGATACGCAGTATTTT
TRBV19	NA	NA	TRBJ2-1	CASKATSGGTQLGGEQFF	TGTGCCAGTAAAGCAACCTCCGGTGGGACCCAACTGGGGGGTGAGCAGTTCTTC
TRBV27	TRBD1	NA	TRBJ1-6	CASSLWGDSRNSPLHF	TGTGCCAGCAGTTTATGGGGGGACAGTAGGAATTCACCCCTCCACTTT
TRBV19	NA	NA	TRBJ1-3	CATAKSPIIRGVTGNTIYF	TGTGCCACCGCAAAATCCCCAATCATTCGGGGAGTAACTGGAAACACCATATATTTT
TRBV6-1	NA	few	TRBJ2-7	CASSEGGYEQYF	TGTGCCAGCAGTGAGGGAGGTTACGAGCAGTACTTC
TRBV7-9	TRBD2	few	TRBJ2-3	CSSSTTSGGRDTQYF	TGTTCCAGCAGCACGACTAGCGGGGGGAGAGATACGCAGTATTTT
TRBV4-1	NA	few	TRBJ2-3	CASSPPLGQGADTQYF	TGCGCCAGCAGCCCCCCTCTAGGGCAGGGTGCAGATACGCAGTATTTT
TRBV29-1	NA	NA	TRBJ2-5	CSVEGLGETQYF	TGCAGCGTTGAAGGGCTAGGAGAGACCCAGTACTTC
TRBV6-6	NA	few	TRBJ2-2	CASSSRDSGELFF	TGTGCCAGCAGTTCCCGGGACTCCGGGGAGCTGTTTTTT
TRBV28	NA	NA	TRBJ2-1	CASSPKWALFGLEQFF	TGTGCCAGCAGTCCCAAATGGGCCCTGTTTGGACTTGAGCAGTTCTTC
TRBV28	NA	NA	TRBJ2-2	CASVFFGGATGELFF	TGTGCCAGCGTCTTCTTTGGGGGGGCTACCGGGGAGCTGTTTTTT
TRBV19	TRBD1	NA	TRBJ2-1	CASSRAGGAYNEQFF	TGTGCCAGTAGTAGGGCAGGGGGCGCTTACAATGAGCAGTTCTTC
TRBV6-5	TRBD1	NA	TRBJ1-1	CASTTGGRIFF	TGTGCCAGCACTACAGGGGGGCGGATTTTCTTT
TRBV29-1	NA	NA	TRBJ2-1	CSVAVGGPEQFF	TGCAGCGTAGCTGTGGGGGGACCTGAGCAGTTCTTC
TRBV4-3	TRBD1	few	TRBJ1-2	CASSGGHFGDRWGYGYTF	TGCGCCAGCAGCGGGGGACACTTCGGGGACAGGTGGGGCTATGGCTACACCTTC
TRBV21-1	NA	NA	TRBJ2-7	CASSKKRDRVRDEQYF	TGTGCCAGCAGCAAAAAACGGGACAGGGTGCGGGACGAGCAGTACTTC
TRBV5-1	NA	once	TRBJ1-5	CASSLTGIGGNQPQHF	TGCGCCAGCAGCTTGACAGGGATTGGCGGCAATCAGCCCCAGCATTTT
TRBV10-2	TRBD2	NA	TRBJ2-1	CASMTSGSYNEQFF	TGCGCCAGCATGACTAGCGGGAGCTACAATGAGCAGTTCTTC
TRBV7-2	TRBD2	few	TRBJ2-4	CASSFAGGGVKNIQYF	TGTGCCAGCAGCTTCGCCGGGGGGGGTGTCAAAAACATTCAGTACTTC
TRBV5-1	TRBD1	NA	TRBJ1-2	CASSSEGQGARGYTF	TGCGCCAGCAGCTCCGAGGGACAGGGGGCGCGTGGCTACACCTTC